This entry lists 5 T cell receptor beta chains sequenced from one sample in a study of T cell clonality in common variable immunodeficiency (dated by TCRdb to the mid-2010s). The investigation overall reported the following: Fewer deletions and N-nucleotide insertions were reportedly observed in CVID TCRbeta sequences, and highly modified clones with 13 or more V deletions were reportedly absent from CVID TCRbeta sequences.

Library generation was performed with the immunoSEQ multiplex PCR assay. In TCRdb, the immuneACCESS table is reduced to in-frame sequences with V and J assigned. These tables do not hold every clone; where another copy was compared, an unresolved V gene accounts for under half, and the others remain unexplained. The table notes 25,000 to 30,000 clones here, none of them singletons. The ten largest clones represent less than 3.5% of the sample. Their specific antigens are unknown. Sequenced input: peripheral blood mononuclear cells. Receptor source: a human donor with common variable immunodeficiency.

Ten or more counts support this clone. The read stops 3 residues short of the end of the CDR3; the missing end is completed from the germline J gene. V gene TRBV6-1 combines with J gene TRBJ2-7, with D possibly matching TRBD2 (5 bases). Germline V gives CDR1 MNHNS, CDR2 SASEGT. Trimming shortened V by 4 bases and J by 2 bases, and 9 bases separated the two germline ends. The CDR3 spans 13 residues. CDR3 DNA, as far as it was read: TGTGCCAGCAGTGGACTAACGACCTACGAG. This translates into CASSGLTTYE. In full, the CDR3 reads CASSGLTTYEQYF.

Only a few counts were recorded for this clone. Sequencing ends 3 residues short of the CDR3 end; the germline J gene provides the rest. V gene TRBV18 combines with J gene TRBJ2-1; D unresolved. V gave up 0 bases and J gave up 3 bases, with 12 bases separating them. Germline lookup yields CDR1 KGHSH and CDR2 LQKENI. The CDR3 consists of 16 residues. The CDR3 DNA, read in part, is TGTGCCAGCTCACCACCCCGCAGGAGTCACTACAATGAG. It specifies CASSPPRRSHYNE. The full CDR3 sequence reads CASSPPRRSHYNEQFF. Full variable domain (remainder filled in from reference TRBV18 and TRBJ2-1): NAGVMQNPRHLVRRRGQEARLRCSPMKGHSHVYWYRQLPEEGLKFMVYLQKENIIDESGMPKERFSAEFPKEGPSILRIQQVVRGDSAAYFCASSPPRRSHYNEQFFGPGTRLTVL.

This clone has more than one count but fewer than ten. The sequenced fragment ends 3 residues before the CDR3 boundary, so the rest is inferred from the germline J gene. The chain links TRBV19 to TRBJ2-1, with 9 bases identical to TRBD2. The CDR3 consists of 17 residues. From germline, CDR1 is LNHDA and CDR2 SQIVND (reference sequence). V shed 4 bases and J 2 bases; nucleotides not matched to a gene: 9. The CDR3 loop is CASSSSSGIKTYNEQFF. The DNA read from the CDR3 is TGTGCCAGTAGTAGCTCTAGCGGGATAAAAACCTACAATGAG.

Details on this clone: The read gets to within 3 residues of the CDR3 end, and the germline J gene fills in the rest. The chain carries TRBV5-6 and TRBJ1-1; D unresolved. The CDR3 sequence is 12 residues long. The germline V gene encodes CDR1 SGHDT and CDR2 YYEEEE. The V and J ends lost 4 bases and 7 bases respectively, with 11 bases between them. This CDR3 reads CASSHQVDEAFF. Incomplete CDR3 DNA: TGTGCCAGCAGCCATCAGGTGGATGAA.

Ten or more counts support this clone. The CDR3 end falls 3 residues outside the read, so it is completed with the germline J gene. This chain connects TRBV10-3 to TRBJ2-1; 9 nucleotides agree with TRBD1. This CDR3 is 14 amino acids long. Germline V gene data show CDR1 as ENHRY and CDR2 as SYGVKD. Unmatched junction bases numbered 1, after V lost 0 bases and J lost 7 bases. The CDR3 DNA, read in part, is TGTGCCATCAGTGAGTCTGACAGGGGGAATGAG. It encodes CAISESDRGNE. The complete CDR3 sequence is CAISESDRGNEQFF.